This TCR beta chain comes out of a study of cytomegalovirus exposure and HLA in healthy donors. At the level of the study: In terms of ancestry, the Caucasian-associated cluster contained about four fifths of the roughly 400 genotyped donors.

After removal of 6 bases from V and 4 bases from J, the junction contained 8 bases not matched to a gene. The CDR3 spans 15 residues. Per germline, CDR1 LNHDA and CDR2 SQIVND (reference sequence). Findings and caveats of the study: CMV serostatus was the only recorded immune exposure for donors. Later analysis found that TCR beta chains associated with HLA were more clonally expanded than other, equally common chains.

This clone occurred once. Its antigen is not known. The PCR made use of 60 Vbeta and 13 Jbeta primers. Assay used: immunoSEQ multiplex PCR; TCRdb lists only in-frame clones, some missing. The data contain 70,000 to 95,000 clones, 62% of them singletons. The chain carries TRBV19 and TRBJ1-5; 8 nucleotides align to TRBD1. Sequencing input: PBMCs. This sequence originates from a woman in her 30s in good health and CMV-seropositive. Here the CDR3 reads CASRGDRRLNQPQHF. DNA for the CDR3: TGTGCCAGTAGGGGGGACAGGAGGTTAAATCAGCCCCAGCATTTT.